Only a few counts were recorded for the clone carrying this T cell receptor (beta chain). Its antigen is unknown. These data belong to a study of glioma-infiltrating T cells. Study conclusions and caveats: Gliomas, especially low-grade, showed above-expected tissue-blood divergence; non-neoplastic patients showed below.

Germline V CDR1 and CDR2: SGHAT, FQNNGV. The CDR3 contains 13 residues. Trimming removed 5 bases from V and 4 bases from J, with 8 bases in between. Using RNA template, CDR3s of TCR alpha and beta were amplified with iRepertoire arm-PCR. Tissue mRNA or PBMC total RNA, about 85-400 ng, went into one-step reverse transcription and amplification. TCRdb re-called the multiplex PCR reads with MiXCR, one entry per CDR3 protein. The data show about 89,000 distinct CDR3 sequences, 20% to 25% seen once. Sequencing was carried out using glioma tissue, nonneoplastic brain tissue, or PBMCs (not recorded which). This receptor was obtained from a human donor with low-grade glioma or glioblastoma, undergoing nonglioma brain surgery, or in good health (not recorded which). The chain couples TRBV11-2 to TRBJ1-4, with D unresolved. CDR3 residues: CASSPGLNEKLFF. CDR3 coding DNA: TGTGCCAGCAGCCCTGGGCTTAATGAAAAACTGTTTTTT. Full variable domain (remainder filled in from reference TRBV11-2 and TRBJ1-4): EAGVAQSPRYKIIEKRQSVAFWCNPISGHATLYWYQQILGQGPKLLIQFQNNGVVDDSQLPKDRFSAERLKGVDSTLKIQPAKLEDSAVYLCASSPGLNEKLFFGSGTQLSVL.